The sequence of this T cell receptor (beta chain) was determined in a study of control samples from healthy donors and cancer patients. The method was immunoSEQ multiplex PCR; TCRdb's version includes in-frame clones alone and lacks a portion of them. Found here are approximately 150,000 clones, approximately 91% of them singletons; the top ten hold approximately 2%. The ends lost 6 bases at V and 7 bases at J; junction bases unmatched: 7. The CDR3 spans 13 residues. Germline V gene data show CDR1 as LNHDA and CDR2 as SQIVND (reference sequence). This chain uses TRBV19 with TRBJ1-2; TRBD1 agrees at 8 bases. What was sequenced was blood. The receptor's source is a woman in her 40s in good health. This CDR3 is CASSADRVGGYTF. The CDR3, as DNA: TGTGCCAGTAGCGCGGACAGGGTCGGTGGCTACACCTTC. The whole variable domain, remainder taken from reference TRBV19 and TRBJ1-2, is DGGITQSPKYLFRKEGQNVTLSCEQNLNHDAMYWYRQDPGQGLRLIYYSQIVNDFQKGDIAEGYSVSREKKESFPLTVTSAQKNPTAFYLCASSADRVGGYTFGSGTRLTVV.